One and the same sample provided the 19 T cell receptor beta chains below, sequenced in a study of blood T cell repertoires in COVID-19. The assay was immunoSEQ multiplex PCR, and TCRdb's table has in-frame clones only and misses some. The sample holds around 250,000 clones, around 78% seen once. Sequenced sample: peripheral blood. The receptors were gathered from a man aged 55 to 69 who had recovered from COVID-19.

The genes are TRBV5-4 and TRBJ1-2; 8 bases line up with TRBD1. Germline assignment: CDR1 SGHNT and CDR2 YYREEE (reference sequence). J gave up 2 bases and V 4 bases, and 4 bases lay outside the gene matches. This CDR3 is built from 14 residues. For the CDR3, the DNA is TGTGCCAGCAGCCTACAGGGGGGGAACTATGGCTACACCTTC. It specifies CASSLQGGNYGYTF.

The rearrangement joins TRBV5-4 to TRBJ2-1; TRBD1 matches 8 bases. The V segment lost 4 bases and the J segment 0 bases; nucleotides outside the gene matches: 6. CDR1 is SGHNT, CDR2 YYREEE, per germline (reference sequence). The CDR3 totals 16 residues. CDR3 protein: CASSRDRGNSYNEQFF. The CDR3, as DNA: TGTGCCAGCAGCCGCGACAGGGGTAACTCCTACAATGAGCAGTTCTTC.

V gene TRBV6-5 combines with J gene TRBJ1-2, with 11 positions matching TRBD1. The CDR3 covers 15 residues. Germline loops: CDR1 MNHEY, CDR2 SVGAGI. J lost 2 bases, V lost 6 bases, and 5 bases had no gene match. In nucleotides, the CDR3 is TGTGCCAGCAGAGGGGACAGGGGGTTAAACTATGGCTACACCTTC. Translated, it gives CASRGDRGLNYGYTF.

The gene calls are TRBV6-5 and TRBJ2-5, with 12 bases fitting TRBD2. Trimming removed 6 bases from V and 5 bases from J; junction bases left unmatched: 7. Germline CDR1 reads MNHEY; CDR2 reads SVGAGI. CDR3 size: 15 residues. This CDR3 is CASRLTSGSPETQYF. CDR3 in DNA: TGTGCCAGCAGGCTGACTAGCGGGAGTCCGGAGACCCAGTACTTC.

This chain links TRBV19 with TRBJ1-2; TRBD1 matches at 9 bases. CDR1 is LNHDA and CDR2 is SQIVND in the germline V gene (reference sequence). This CDR3 spans 13 amino acids. Losses at the gene ends were 7 bases for V and 4 bases for J; bases not matched to a gene: 4. CDR3 in amino acids: CASTPGQGYGYTF. The CDR3 nucleotides are TGTGCCAGTACCCCGGGACAGGGCTATGGCTACACCTTC.

The rearrangement uses TRBV4-1 and TRBJ2-6; TRBD1 might be the D (6 bases). CDR1 and CDR2 from the germline V gene are MGHRA and YSYEKL. The V gene lost 0 bases and the J gene lost 0 bases, with 9 bases spanning the gap. This CDR3 contains 17 residues. The CDR3 region has the DNA TGCGCCAGCAGCCAAGACCAGGGGACCTCTGGGGCCAACGTCCTGACTTTC. Protein: CASSQDQGTSGANVLTF.

This CDR3 reads CASSPRQGSGELFF. The CDR3 nucleotides are TGTGCCAGCAGCCCCCGGCAGGGTTCCGGGGAGCTGTTTTTT. The gene calls are TRBV3-1 (or the pseudogene TRBV3-2) and TRBJ2-2, with D possibly being TRBD1 (5 bases). Germline values: CDR1 LGHDT, CDR2 YNNKEL (reference sequence). Trimming removed 4 bases at V and 6 bases at J, with 12 bases between. The CDR3 covers 14 residues.

This rearrangement joins TRBV19 to TRBJ1-1, with a possible D match to TRBD1 (6 bases). V was trimmed by 5 bases and J by 1 base, leaving 11 bases between them. Germline CDR1 reads LNHDA; CDR2 reads SQIVND (reference sequence). This CDR3 region has 14 residues. The CDR3 loop reads CASSEGTRNTEAFF. The CDR3 coding sequence is TGTGCCAGTAGTGAAGGGACACGGAACACTGAAGCTTTCTTT.

This clone has only a few counts. This rearrangement joins TRBV6-5 to TRBJ2-1, with 7 bases lining up with TRBD2. Trimming at V came to 7 bases and at J to 6 bases, leaving 9 bases not matched to a gene. CDR1 and CDR2 from the germline V gene are MNHEY and SVGAGI. This CDR3 region has 14 residues. CDR3 in DNA: TGTGCCAGCACCAGAAGGGGAGGGATCAATGAGCAGTTCTTC. Translating gives CASTRRGGINEQFF.

The rearrangement uses TRBV30 and TRBJ1-5, with D possibly TRBD1 on 5 matching bases. Germline CDR1 is GTSNPN and CDR2 is SVGIG (reference sequence). The CDR3 is made up of 14 amino acids. The V end lost 5 bases, the J end lost 2 bases, and 13 bases lay between the germline ends. This chain's CDR3 is CAWAGQGGNQPQHF. In nucleotides, the CDR3 is TGTGCCTGGGCGGGGCAGGGTGGCAATCAGCCCCAGCATTTT.

In its sample, this clone was seen a few times. J is TRBJ1-1 and V is TRBV3-1 (or the pseudogene TRBV3-2); TRBD1 agrees at 8 bases. Germline CDR1 and CDR2: LGHDT and YNNKEL (reference sequence). V gave up 6 bases and J gave up 1 base; unmatched junction bases: 1. This CDR3 comprises 13 residues. In DNA form, the CDR3 reads TGTGCCAGCAGAGGGACAGGGAACACTGAAGCTTTCTTT. This codes for CASRGTGNTEAFF.

The table lists this clone with a few counts. The rearrangement links TRBV2 to TRBJ2-7; TRBD1 is a possible D gene (5 bases). Germline V gene data show CDR1 as SNHLY and CDR2 as FYNNEI. Trimming cost V 2 bases and J 6 bases, with 17 bases left between them. The CDR3 is made up of 15 amino acids. CDR3 amino acids: CASSETRQGSGEQYF. DNA for the CDR3: TGTGCCAGCAGTGAAACCCGCCAGGGCTCGGGCGAGCAGTACTTC.

The J gene is TRBJ2-7, the V gene TRBV7-8; D unresolved. V was clipped by 5 bases and J by 6 bases, with 14 bases between them. The CDR3 contains 13 residues. CDR1 is SGHVS and CDR2 is FQNEAQ in the germline V gene. CDR3 residues: CASSTPGSTEQYF. In nucleotides, the CDR3 is TGTGCCAGCAGCACCCCAGGTTCTACCGAGCAGTACTTC. The entire variable domain, with the rest obtained from reference TRBV7-8 and TRBJ2-7, is as follows: GAGVSQSPRYKVAKRGQDVALRCDPISGHVSLFWYQQALGQGPEFLTYFQNEAQLDKSGLPSDRFFAERPEGSVSTLKIQRTQQEDSAVYLCASSTPGSTEQYFGPGTRLTVT.

This clone was picked up a small number of times. The chain combines TRBV7-2 with TRBJ2-7; 10 bases fit TRBD2. V trimming: 5 bases; J trimming: 3 bases; junction bases outside the gene matches: 7. Germline CDR1 SGHTA, CDR2 FQGNSA. This CDR3 comprises 15 residues. CDR3 nucleotides: TGTGCCAGCAGCAATAGCGGGGGGAAGATCTACGAGCAGTACTTC. This encodes CASSNSGGKIYEQYF. The full variable domain, its missing parts supplied by reference TRBV7-2 and TRBJ2-7, is GAGVSQSPSNKVTEKGKDVELRCDPISGHTALYWYRQSLGQGLEFLIYFQGNSAPDKSGLPSDRFSAERTGGSVSTLTIQRTQQEDSAVYLCASSNSGGKIYEQYFGPGTRLTVT.

The chain is built from TRBV2 and TRBJ2-1; TRBD2 agrees at 10 bases. CDR1 and CDR2 from the germline V gene are SNHLY and FYNNEI. This CDR3 region has 16 residues. V trimming: 4 bases; J trimming: 9 bases; junction bases outside the gene matches: 12. In nucleotides, the CDR3 is TGTGCCAGCAGTGGGGGAGCGCAGCGGGGGGGGAGTGAGCAGTTCTTC. Encoded protein: CASSGGAQRGGSEQFF. Looking up the rest from reference TRBV2 and TRBJ2-1 gives the full variable domain: EPEVTQTPSHQVTQMGQEVILRCVPISNHLYFYWYRQILGQKVEFLVSFYNNEISEKSEIFDDQFSVERPDGSNFTLKIRSTKLEDSAMYFCASSGGAQRGGSEQFFGPGTRLTVL.

Concerning this clone itself: The same CDR3 arises from other DNA sequences in this sample as well. The genes are TRBV5-1 and TRBJ2-1; 7 bases map to TRBD2. The length of the CDR3 is 13 residues. The J segment lost 7 bases and the V segment lost 0 bases, leaving 1 base of the junction unmatched. Germline V gives CDR1 SGHRS, CDR2 YFSETQ. The CDR3 DNA is TGCGCCAGCAGCTTGGCGGGGGGAAATGAGCAGTTCTTC. Protein: CASSLAGGNEQFF.

The rearrangement joins TRBV3-1 (or the pseudogene TRBV3-2) to TRBJ1-5; D might be TRBD1 (5 bases). CDR3 length: 15 amino acids. Germline CDR1 reads LGHDT; CDR2 reads YNNKEL (reference sequence). V lost 0 bases and J 7 bases, leaving 13 bases between the germline ends. CDR3 region: CASSQDVGVGQPQHF. CDR3 nucleotide sequence: TGTGCCAGCAGCCAAGACGTAGGGGTTGGCCAGCCCCAGCATTTT.

The J gene is TRBJ2-3, the V gene TRBV18; 14 bases agree with TRBD2. The V segment lost 1 base and the J segment 6 bases; nucleotides outside the gene matches: 6. Germline V gene sequence: CDR1 KGHSH, CDR2 LQKENI. The CDR3 has 17 residues. CDR3 residues: CASSPLGTSGSRDTQYF. Here the CDR3 DNA reads TGTGCCAGCTCACCACTTGGGACTAGCGGGAGTCGGGATACGCAGTATTTT. Using reference TRBV18 and TRBJ2-3 for the parts outside the CDR3, the full variable domain is NAGVMQNPRHLVRRRGQEARLRCSPMKGHSHVYWYRQLPEEGLKFMVYLQKENIIDESGMPKERFSAEFPKEGPSILRIQQVVRGDSAAYFCASSPLGTSGSRDTQYFGPGTRLTVL.

This chain connects TRBV28 to TRBJ1-1; D gene ambiguous. The CDR3 spans 15 residues. Germline CDR1 MDHEN, CDR2 SYDVKM. Trimming pared 8 bases from V and 9 bases from J, leaving 25 bases between. The CDR3, as DNA: TGTGCCAGCCCAAGTTCCGGCTCCGGGTTACAAAAAGCTTTCTTT. Encoded protein: CASPSSGSGLQKAFF.